This entry describes one T cell receptor (beta chain). RNA, at about 0.45 to 1 ug, was reverse transcribed with random hexamers. By means of immunoSEQ multiplex PCR, TCR beta CDR3 spanning 54 Vbeta and 13 Jbeta underwent amplification. TCRdb recomputed calls from the immunoSEQ multiplex PCR reads with MiXCR, one row per CDR3 protein. The sample contains about 290,000 distinct CDR3 sequences, 75% to 90% of which appear only once. The sample comes from a study of CD8 T cells in Susac syndrome. The T cells that were sequenced for TCR beta were CD8+ and CD4+ cells from blood. Bulk CD8+ and CD4+ cells came from magnetic negative isolation; CD8+ TEMRA by FACS. The CDR3 is 17 residues long. The trim removed 7 bases at V and 1 base at J, leaving 14 bases unmatched. Germline CDR1 WNHNN, CDR2 SYGVQD (reference sequence).

The source is a human donor with multiple sclerosis. The J gene is TRBJ2-5, the V gene TRBV10-1; the match to TRBD1 covers 8 bases. The sample consisted of CD8+ T cells from PBMCs. CDR3 sequence: CASTRTGCLTFQETQYF. CDR3 sequence (DNA): TGCGCCAGCACCCGGACAGGGTGCCTGACTTTCCAAGAGACCCAGTACTTC.